Presented here are 29 T cell receptor beta chains from one specimen sequenced in a study of cytomegalovirus exposure and HLA in healthy donors. PCR primers comprised 60 Vbeta and 13 Jbeta primers. Measured with immunoSEQ multiplex PCR; TCRdb has only the in-frame clones, and not every one. The sample lists roughly 180,000 clones, about 9.4% occurring once. Sequenced input: PBMCs. The receptors here all came from a woman aged 25 to 45 in good health and CMV-seropositive.

This clone appeared a few times. The CDR3 spells CASSQRSGRAPDTQYF. In nucleotides, the CDR3 is TGTGCCAGCAGCCAGCGTAGCGGGAGGGCCCCAGATACGCAGTATTTT. The chain is built from TRBV14 and TRBJ2-3, with TRBD2 matching 11 bases. V dropped 3 bases and J dropped 4; count of bases not matched to a gene: 6. The germline V gene encodes CDR1 SGHDN and CDR2 FVKESK. This CDR3 region has 16 residues.

This clone was observed a few times. This chain joins TRBV7-9 and TRBJ2-3, with D possibly TRBD2 on 6 matching bases. Trimming cost V 5 bases and J 4 bases, with 10 bases left between them. The CDR3 sequence is 13 residues long. Germline CDR1 reads SEHNR; CDR2 reads FQNEAQ (reference sequence). The CDR3 region has the DNA TGTGCCAGCAGCCCGCCGGGGGCAGATACGCAGTATTTT. Encoded protein: CASSPPGADTQYF.

V and J are TRBV6-1 and TRBJ2-5; 8 bases map to TRBD1. J lost 1 base, V lost 6 bases, and 4 bases had no gene match. This CDR3 is 14 amino acids long. Per the germline V gene, CDR1 is MNHNS and CDR2 is SASEGT. In DNA form, the CDR3 reads TGTGCCAGCAGCAGGGACAGGATCCAAGAGACCCAGTACTTC. Protein sequence: CASSRDRIQETQYF.

This rearrangement joins TRBV9 to TRBJ2-7; the D gene is possibly TRBD2 (6 bases). The ends were cut back, 2 bases at V and 4 bases at J, with 13 bases in the middle. The length of the CDR3 is 14 residues. From germline, CDR1 is SGDLS and CDR2 YYNGEE. The CDR3 sequence: CASSVASAPYEQYF. In nucleotides, the CDR3 is TGTGCCAGCAGCGTTGCTAGCGCTCCTTACGAGCAGTACTTC.

This clone came up a few times. This chain uses TRBV6-6 with TRBJ1-1, with D possibly TRBD1 on 5 matching bases. Germline V gene data show CDR1 as MNHNY and CDR2 as SVGAGI (reference sequence). The CDR3 runs to 13 residues. V gave up 6 bases and J gave up 3 bases, with 11 bases separating them. CDR3 nucleotide sequence: TGTGCCAGCAGCTCCAACAGGTACACTGAAGCTTTCTTT. Translated: CASSSNRYTEAFF.

CDR3 in DNA: TGCGCCAGCAGCTTCCTAGCGGGAGGGCCGTCAGATACGCAGTATTTT. Protein: CASSFLAGGPSDTQYF. The rearrangement uses TRBV5-1 and TRBJ2-3; 12 bases are a match to TRBD2. The CDR3 spans 16 residues. Germline CDR1 and CDR2: SGHRS and YFSETQ. Germline trimming cut 2 bases from V and 4 bases from J; bases unmatched to any gene: 5.

V gene TRBV15 combines with J gene TRBJ2-5; 8 bases are a match to TRBD2. V was pared by 6 bases and J by 7 bases, with 7 bases of the junction left unmatched. CDR3 length: 13 residues. Germline CDR1 is LNHNV and CDR2 is YYDKDF (reference sequence). CDR3 residues: CATRSAGEGTQYF. Written as DNA, the CDR3 is TGTGCCACCAGATCAGCGGGAGAAGGGACCCAGTACTTC.

This clone was counted only a few times. The chain joins TRBV28 to TRBJ2-3, with 7 positions matching TRBD2. The germline CDR1 and CDR2 sequences are MDHEN and SYDVKM. This CDR3 has 12 residues. V gave up 9 bases and J gave up 8 bases; unmatched junction bases: 8. CDR3 amino acids: CASPGTTGTQYF. In nucleotides, the CDR3 is TGTGCCAGTCCCGGGACTACCGGTACGCAGTATTTT.

V usage is TRBV9 and J usage is TRBJ2-1; a weak D match, TRBD1 (5 bases). The CDR3 consists of 14 residues. Germline CDR1 is SGDLS and CDR2 is YYNGEE. The V and J ends lost 3 bases and 2 bases respectively, with 9 bases between them. CDR3 in DNA: TGTGCCAGCAGCGCAGGGATCGCCTACAATGAGCAGTTCTTC. Encoded protein: CASSAGIAYNEQFF.

This chain uses TRBV5-5 with TRBJ1-2; D uncertain. The CDR3 totals 13 residues. The V and J ends lost 1 base and 3 bases respectively, with 7 bases between them. CDR1 SGHKS and CDR2 YYEKEE come from the germline V gene (reference sequence). CDR3 in amino acids: CASSLPGDYGYTF. In nucleotides, the CDR3 is TGTGCCAGCAGCTTGCCCGGGGACTATGGCTACACCTTC.

A few counts support this clone. This chain uses TRBV25-1 with TRBJ2-1, with D uncertain. CDR3 length equals 16 residues. Trimming stripped 0 bases from V and 0 bases from J, with 9 bases between. Germline assignment: CDR1 MGHDK and CDR2 SYGVNS. Here the CDR3 reads CASSEYGDFSYNEQFF. DNA of the CDR3: TGTGCCAGCAGTGAATACGGAGACTTCTCCTACAATGAGCAGTTCTTC.

The J gene is TRBJ2-5, the V gene TRBV9; TRBD2 agrees at 8 bases. The CDR3 contains 14 residues. With 0 bases clipped from V and 8 bases from J, the junction kept 6 bases outside the gene matches. CDR1 is SGDLS, CDR2 YYNGEE, per germline. This chain's CDR3 is CASSVGAAGGTQYF. The CDR3, as DNA: TGTGCCAGCAGCGTAGGAGCTGCGGGGGGAACCCAGTACTTC.

This clone was picked up a small number of times. The chain links TRBV7-8 to TRBJ1-5; D unresolved. Trimming pared 1 base from V and 2 bases from J, leaving 9 bases between. Germline V gene lookup returns CDR1 SGHVS and CDR2 FQNEAQ. This CDR3 is 15 amino acids long. CDR3 residues: CASSLELTGNQPQHF. The CDR3 region has the DNA TGTGCCAGCAGCTTAGAGCTCACAGGCAATCAGCCCCAGCATTTT.

The V gene is TRBV21-1, the J gene TRBJ2-1; the D segment call TRBD1 is taken from the table without a DNA check. TRBV21-1 is listed as a pseudogene. This CDR3 region has 18 residues. CDR3 amino acids: CASSPHRQGSCSYNEQFF. Here the CDR3 DNA reads TGTGCCAGCAGCCCCCATAGACAGGGGAGTTGCTCCTACAATGAGCAGTTCTTC.

The chain combines TRBV27 with TRBJ1-5; D not certain. V dropped 2 bases and J dropped 6 bases, with 14 bases sitting between them. CDR3 length equals 15 residues. Germline lookup yields CDR1 MNHEY and CDR2 SMNVEV (reference sequence). In nucleotides, the CDR3 is TGTGCCAGCAGTTTAAACTACCGCGCGGGTCAGCCCCAGCATTTT. Translated, it gives CASSLNYRAGQPQHF.

This clone was seen a handful of times. The J gene is TRBJ2-1, the V gene TRBV15, with a possible D match to TRBD2 (6 bases). The CDR3 totals 16 residues. V gave up 1 base and J gave up 8 bases, with 18 bases separating them. Germline V lookup: CDR1 LNHNV, CDR2 YYDKDF (reference sequence). Here the CDR3 DNA reads TGTGCCACCAGCAGAGGTCGGGGGTCCCTATGGTATGAGCAGTTCTTC. Translation gives CATSRGRGSLWYEQFF.

The chain recombines TRBV6-6 with TRBJ2-5; weak D call: TRBD1 (6 bases). The DNA matches TRBJ2-7 better at its end, which makes the J call doubtful. From germline, CDR1 is MNHNY and CDR2 SVGAGI (reference sequence). The CDR3 is 14 amino acids. The CDR3 spells CASSYGTLGYEQYF. The CDR3 nucleotides read TGTGCCAGCAGTTACGGGACATTGGGCTACGAGCAGTACTTC.

This clone was picked up a small number of times. The chain employs TRBV9 and TRBJ2-1; 16 bases are a match to TRBD2. CDR1 and CDR2 (germline): SGDLS, YYNGEE. The CDR3 covers 17 residues. With V trimmed by 5 bases and J by 0 bases, 2 bases remained unmatched. The CDR3 here is CASRGLAGGSSYNEQFF. The CDR3 nucleotides are TGTGCCAGCAGGGGACTAGCGGGAGGGAGCTCCTACAATGAGCAGTTCTTC. The variable domain in full, completed from reference TRBV9 and TRBJ2-1, reads DSGVTQTPKHLITATGQRVTLRCSPRSGDLSVYWYQQSLDQGLQFLIQYYNGEERAKGNILERFSAQQFPDLHSELNLSSLELGDSALYFCASRGLAGGSSYNEQFFGPGTRLTVL.

The chain links TRBV27 to TRBJ2-7; D is unclear. Trimming left V 1 base short and J 3 bases short, with 13 bases between. CDR3 size: 15 residues. Germline CDR1 and CDR2: MNHEY and SMNVEV (reference sequence). CDR3 protein: CASSLWRIRIYEQYF. The CDR3 DNA reads as TGTGCCAGCAGTTTATGGCGGATAAGGATCTACGAGCAGTACTTC.

The sample holds a few counts of this clone. This chain uses TRBV4-2 with TRBJ1-2, with D perhaps matching TRBD1 (6 bases). CDR1 LGHNA and CDR2 YNFKEQ come from the germline V gene. CDR3 size: 13 residues. V lost 4 bases to trimming and J lost 6 bases, with 12 bases between them. The CDR3 here is CASSRKQGHGYTF. CDR3 DNA sequence: TGTGCCAGCAGCCGGAAACAGGGCCATGGCTACACCTTC.

V usage is TRBV27 and J usage is TRBJ2-7; D is unresolved. V was shortened by 8 bases and J by 6 bases, with 20 bases between the two germline ends. CDR3 length: 14 residues. The germline CDR1 and CDR2 sequences are MNHEY and SMNVEV (reference sequence). The DNA for the CDR3 is TGTGCCAGCTTTACGGCGGTGGCCCCCAGCGAGCAGTACTTC. The encoded protein is CASFTAVAPSEQYF.

The chain couples TRBV5-1 to TRBJ2-2; TRBD2 is a possible D gene (7 bases). The CDR3 consists of 17 residues. Germline V gives CDR1 SGHRS, CDR2 YFSETQ. The germline V and J ends were trimmed by 7 bases and 3 bases, with 22 bases remaining between them. The CDR3 bases are TGCGCCAGCGCGACGGGAGGACAGAGCGGGGACACCGGGGAGCTGTTTTTT. As protein: CASATGGQSGDTGELFF.

The table lists this clone with a few counts. The chain combines TRBV29-1 with TRBJ2-1, with 7 bases fitting TRBD1. CDR3 size: 18 residues. The trim removed 0 bases at V and 2 bases at J, leaving 13 bases unmatched. From germline, CDR1 is SQVTM and CDR2 ANQGSEA. CDR3 amino acids: CSVEDLWRRQGAYNEQFF. As DNA, the CDR3 is TGCAGCGTTGAAGATCTATGGAGGAGACAGGGCGCCTACAATGAGCAGTTCTTC.

There are a few counts of this clone. The chain employs TRBV2 and TRBJ1-2; 10 nucleotides agree with TRBD1. Germline V gene sequence: CDR1 SNHLY, CDR2 FYNNEI. The ends lost 4 bases at V and 4 bases at J; junction bases unmatched: 3. There are 14 residues in the CDR3. CDR3: CASSGDRGLYGYTF. In DNA form, the CDR3 reads TGTGCCAGCAGTGGAGACAGGGGGCTCTATGGCTACACCTTC. Based on the CDR3 plus reference TRBV2 and TRBJ1-2, the full variable domain is EPEVTQTPSHQVTQMGQEVILRCVPISNHLYFYWYRQILGQKVEFLVSFYNNEISEKSEIFDDQFSVERPDGSNFTLKIRSTKLEDSAMYFCASSGDRGLYGYTFGSGTRLTVV.

V is TRBV5-1 and J is TRBJ1-2, with unresolved D. This CDR3 spans 12 amino acids. In germline, CDR1 is SGHRS, CDR2 YFSETQ. Trimming shortened V by 0 bases and J by 8 bases, and 8 bases separated the two germline ends. This chain's CDR3 is CASSLGGEGYTF. For the CDR3, the DNA is TGCGCCAGCAGCTTGGGCGGAGAGGGCTACACCTTC.

The chain couples TRBV14 to TRBJ2-2; maybe TRBD1 (6 bases). CDR3 length: 15 residues. Germline V gene sequence: CDR1 SGHDN, CDR2 FVKESK. Trimming took off 2 bases at V and 6 bases at J, with 13 bases between the two ends. In DNA, the CDR3 is TGTGCCAGCAGCCAAAATGGAGCAGGGGCCGGGGAGCTGTTTTTT. Encoded protein: CASSQNGAGAGELFF.

A few counts support this clone. This sequence joins TRBV9 and TRBJ1-3, with D possibly TRBD1 on 6 matching bases. CDR1 and CDR2 (germline): SGDLS, YYNGEE. The ends were cut back, 3 bases at V and 0 bases at J, with 16 bases in the middle. The CDR3 runs to 17 residues. CDR3 loop: CASSAATQGPSGNTIYF. DNA for the CDR3: TGTGCCAGCAGCGCCGCGACACAGGGCCCCTCTGGAAACACCATATATTTT.

This sequence joins TRBV18 and TRBJ2-7; D gene uncertain. Germline V gene sequence: CDR1 KGHSH, CDR2 LQKENI. The CDR3 covers 13 residues. Trimming left V 0 bases short and J 1 base short, with 4 bases between. DNA for the CDR3: TGTGCCAGCTCACCACCCGAGTCCTACGAGCAGTACTTC. Translating it yields CASSPPESYEQYF.

This chain uses TRBV11-2 with TRBJ2-7, with 9 bases aligning to TRBD2. The junction had 11 bases not matched to a gene; V was cut back by 2 bases and J by 0 bases. Germline values: CDR1 SGHAT, CDR2 FQNNGV. This CDR3 spans 18 amino acids. In DNA form, the CDR3 reads TGTGCCAGCAGCTTAATGTTTACTAGCGGGTCCTCCTCCTACGAGCAGTACTTC. It specifies CASSLMFTSGSSSYEQYF.